The T cell receptor (beta chain) under discussion was sequenced for a study of beta chain features in type 1 diabetes. CDR1 and CDR2 from the germline V gene are SQVTM and ANQGSEA. The CDR3 extends over 13 amino acids. After removal of 6 bases from V and 1 base from J, the junction contained 5 bases not matched to a gene. The whole isolated RNA underwent reverse transcription, so sequencing captured expressed TCRB transcripts. Profiled with immunoSEQ multiplex PCR; TCRdb holds only in-frame clones, not every one. The table shows roughly 500,000 clones, with 25% to 35% occurring only once. Study results and limitations: Significant though moderate, a shortening of TCRB CDR3s appeared in all four CD4+ subsets of Type 1 diabetes patients.

Remarks on this clone: Its antigen remains unidentified.

The sample consisted of naive CD4+ T cells from blood. The TCR originated in a man in his late teens or twenties in good health. This sequence joins TRBV29-1 and TRBJ2-5; 7 nucleotides match TRBD2. The DNA of the CDR3 is TGCAGCGTGCTCTCTAGCGGCCAAGAGACCCAGTACTTC. Translating it yields CSVLSSGQETQYF.